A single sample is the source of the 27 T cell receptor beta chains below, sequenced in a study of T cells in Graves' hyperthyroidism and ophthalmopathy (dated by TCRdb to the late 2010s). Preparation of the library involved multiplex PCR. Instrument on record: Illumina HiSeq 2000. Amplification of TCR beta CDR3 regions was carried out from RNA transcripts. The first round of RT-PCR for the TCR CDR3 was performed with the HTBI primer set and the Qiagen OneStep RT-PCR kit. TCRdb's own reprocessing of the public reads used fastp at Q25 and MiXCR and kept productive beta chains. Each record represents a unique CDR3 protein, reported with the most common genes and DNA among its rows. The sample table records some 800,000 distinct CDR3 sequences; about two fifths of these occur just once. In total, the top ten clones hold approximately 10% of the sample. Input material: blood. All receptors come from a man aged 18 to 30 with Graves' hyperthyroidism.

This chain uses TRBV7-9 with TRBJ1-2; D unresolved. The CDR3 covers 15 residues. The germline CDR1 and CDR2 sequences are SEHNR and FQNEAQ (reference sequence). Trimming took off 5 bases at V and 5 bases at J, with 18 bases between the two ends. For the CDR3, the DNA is TGTGCCAGCAGCCCAGGAGCGCGGCTCATTTATGGCTACACCTTC. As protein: CASSPGARLIYGYTF.

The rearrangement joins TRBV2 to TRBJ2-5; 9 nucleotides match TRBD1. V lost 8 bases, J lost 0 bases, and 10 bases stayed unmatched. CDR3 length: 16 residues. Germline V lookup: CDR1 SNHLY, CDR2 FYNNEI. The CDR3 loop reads CASSPGTGTYQETQYF. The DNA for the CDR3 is TGTGCCAGCTCACCCGGGACAGGGACATACCAAGAGACCCAGTACTTC.

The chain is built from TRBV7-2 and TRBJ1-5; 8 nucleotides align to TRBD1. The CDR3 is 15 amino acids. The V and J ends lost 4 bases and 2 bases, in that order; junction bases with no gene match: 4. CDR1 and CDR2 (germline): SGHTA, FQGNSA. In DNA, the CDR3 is TGTGCCAGCAGCTCCTCAGGGGGCGGCAATCAGCCCCAGCATTTT. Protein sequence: CASSSSGGGNQPQHF.

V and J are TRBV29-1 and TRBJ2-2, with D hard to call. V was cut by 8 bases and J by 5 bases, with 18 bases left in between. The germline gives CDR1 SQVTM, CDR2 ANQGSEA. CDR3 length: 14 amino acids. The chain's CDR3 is CSLAENRRTGELFF. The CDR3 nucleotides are TGCAGCTTGGCCGAAAACAGACGGACCGGGGAGCTGTTTTTT.

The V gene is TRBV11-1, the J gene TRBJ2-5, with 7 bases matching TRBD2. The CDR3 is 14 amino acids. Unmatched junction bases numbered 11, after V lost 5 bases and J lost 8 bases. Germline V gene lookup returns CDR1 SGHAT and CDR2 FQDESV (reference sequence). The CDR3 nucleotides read TGTGCCAGCAGCCGCCGCCGAAGCGGGGAAACCCAGTACTTC. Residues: CASSRRRSGETQYF.

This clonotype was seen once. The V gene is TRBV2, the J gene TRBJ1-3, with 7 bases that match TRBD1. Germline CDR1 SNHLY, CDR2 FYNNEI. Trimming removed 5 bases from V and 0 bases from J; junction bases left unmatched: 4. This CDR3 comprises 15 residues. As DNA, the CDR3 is TGTGCCAGCAGTTCGACAGGGATCTCTGGAAACACCATATATTTT. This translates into CASSSTGISGNTIYF. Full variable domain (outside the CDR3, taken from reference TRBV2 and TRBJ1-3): EPEVTQTPSHQVTQMGQEVILRCVPISNHLYFYWYRQILGQKVEFLVSFYNNEISEKSEIFDDQFSVERPDGSNFTLKIRSTKLEDSAMYFCASSSTGISGNTIYFGEGSWLTVV.

Here the CDR3 reads CASSSDREFSYEQYF. In nucleotides, the CDR3 is TGCGCCAGCAGCTCCGACAGGGAATTCTCCTACGAGCAGTACTTC. J is TRBJ2-7 and V is TRBV5-1, with 7 bases identical to TRBD1. Trimming took 3 bases from V and 0 from J; bases not matched to a gene: 6. The CDR3 contains 15 residues. The germline V gene encodes CDR1 SGHRS and CDR2 YFSETQ.

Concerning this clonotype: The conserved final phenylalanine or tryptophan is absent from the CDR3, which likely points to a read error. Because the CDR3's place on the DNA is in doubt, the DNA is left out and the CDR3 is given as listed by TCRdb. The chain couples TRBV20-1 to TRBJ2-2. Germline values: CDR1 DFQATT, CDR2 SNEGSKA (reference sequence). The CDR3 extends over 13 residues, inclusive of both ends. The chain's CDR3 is CSARKGDTGELVL.

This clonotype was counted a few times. CDR3 sequence reads: CASSLVPTRGELFF. CDR3 bases: TGTGCCAGCAGCTTGGTCCCCACCCGCGGGGAGCTGTTTTTT. The chain joins TRBV7-2 to TRBJ2-2; D gene uncertain. Trimming removed 3 bases at V and 7 bases at J, with 12 bases between. The V gene's germline CDR1 is SGHTA and CDR2 FQGNSA. The CDR3 consists of 14 residues.

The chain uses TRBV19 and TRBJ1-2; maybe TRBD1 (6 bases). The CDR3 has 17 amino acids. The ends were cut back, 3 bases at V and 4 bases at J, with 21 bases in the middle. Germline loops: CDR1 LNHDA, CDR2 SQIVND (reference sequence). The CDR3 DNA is TGTGCCAGTAGTATCCAGGCAGGGGCCACCGATGTCTATGGCTACACCTTC. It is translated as CASSIQAGATDVYGYTF. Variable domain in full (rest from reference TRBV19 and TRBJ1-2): DGGITQSPKYLFRKEGQNVTLSCEQNLNHDAMYWYRQDPGQGLRLIYYSQIVNDFQKGDIAEGYSVSREKKESFPLTVTSAQKNPTAFYLCASSIQAGATDVYGYTFGSGTRLTVV.

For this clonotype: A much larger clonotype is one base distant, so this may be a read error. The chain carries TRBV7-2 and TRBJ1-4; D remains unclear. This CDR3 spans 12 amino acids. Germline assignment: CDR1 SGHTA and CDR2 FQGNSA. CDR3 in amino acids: CVSSRGNEKLFF. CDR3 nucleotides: TGTGTCAGCAGCCGGGGTAATGAAAAACTGTTTTTT.

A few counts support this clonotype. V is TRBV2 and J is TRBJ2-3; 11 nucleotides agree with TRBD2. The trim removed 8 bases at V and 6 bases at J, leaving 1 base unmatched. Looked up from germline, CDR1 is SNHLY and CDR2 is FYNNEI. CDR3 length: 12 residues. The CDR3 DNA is TGTGCCAGCGTAGCGGGAGGGGATACGCAGTATTTT. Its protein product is CASVAGGDTQYF. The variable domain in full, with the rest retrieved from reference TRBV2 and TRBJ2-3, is EPEVTQTPSHQVTQMGQEVILRCVPISNHLYFYWYRQILGQKVEFLVSFYNNEISEKSEIFDDQFSVERPDGSNFTLKIRSTKLEDSAMYFCASVAGGDTQYFGPGTRLTVL.

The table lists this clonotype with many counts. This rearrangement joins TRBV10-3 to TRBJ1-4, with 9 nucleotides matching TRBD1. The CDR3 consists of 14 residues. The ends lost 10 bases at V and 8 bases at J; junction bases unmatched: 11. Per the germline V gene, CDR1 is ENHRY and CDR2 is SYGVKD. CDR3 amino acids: CATRGDRVEEKLFF. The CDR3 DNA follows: TGTGCCACCCGAGGGGACAGGGTAGAAGAAAAACTGTTTTTT.

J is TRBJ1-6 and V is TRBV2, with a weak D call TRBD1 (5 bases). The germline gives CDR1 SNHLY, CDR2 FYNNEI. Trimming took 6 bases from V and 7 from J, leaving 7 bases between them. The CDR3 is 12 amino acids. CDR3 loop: CASRGRNSPLHF. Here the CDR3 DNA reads TGTGCCAGCAGGGGGCGAAATTCACCCCTCCACTTT. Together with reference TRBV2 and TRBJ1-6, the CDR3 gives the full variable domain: EPEVTQTPSHQVTQMGQEVILRCVPISNHLYFYWYRQILGQKVEFLVSFYNNEISEKSEIFDDQFSVERPDGSNFTLKIRSTKLEDSAMYFCASRGRNSPLHFGNGTRLTVT.

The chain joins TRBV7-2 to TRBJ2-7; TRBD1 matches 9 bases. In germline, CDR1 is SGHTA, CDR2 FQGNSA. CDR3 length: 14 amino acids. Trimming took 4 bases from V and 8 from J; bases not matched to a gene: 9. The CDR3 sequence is CASSSDRGVSKQYF. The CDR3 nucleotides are TGTGCCAGCAGCTCGGACAGGGGAGTGTCAAAGCAGTACTTC.

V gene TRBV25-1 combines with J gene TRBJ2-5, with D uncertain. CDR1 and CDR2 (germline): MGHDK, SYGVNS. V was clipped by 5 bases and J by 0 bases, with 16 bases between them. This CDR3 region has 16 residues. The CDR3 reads CASSLLSGHDQETQYF. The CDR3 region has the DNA TGTGCCAGCAGTTTACTCTCTGGGCATGACCAAGAGACCCAGTACTTC.

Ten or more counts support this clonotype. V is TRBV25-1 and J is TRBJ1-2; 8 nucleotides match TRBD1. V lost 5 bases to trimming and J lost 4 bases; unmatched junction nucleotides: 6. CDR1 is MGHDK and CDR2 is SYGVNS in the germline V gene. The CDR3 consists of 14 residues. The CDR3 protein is CASSRQGSVYGYTF. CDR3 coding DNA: TGTGCCAGCAGTCGACAGGGGTCGGTCTATGGCTACACCTTC.

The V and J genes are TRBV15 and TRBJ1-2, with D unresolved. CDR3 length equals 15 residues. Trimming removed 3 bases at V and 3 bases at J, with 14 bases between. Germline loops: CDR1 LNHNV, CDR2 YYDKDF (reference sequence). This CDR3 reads CATSSRTEGYYGYTF. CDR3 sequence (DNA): TGTGCCACCAGCAGCCGGACCGAGGGTTACTATGGCTACACCTTC.

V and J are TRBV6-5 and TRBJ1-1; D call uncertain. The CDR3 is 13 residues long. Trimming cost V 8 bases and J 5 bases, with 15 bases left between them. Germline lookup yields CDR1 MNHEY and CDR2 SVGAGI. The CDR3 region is CASAVSMVTEAFF. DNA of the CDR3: TGTGCCAGCGCCGTATCGATGGTGACTGAAGCTTTCTTT.

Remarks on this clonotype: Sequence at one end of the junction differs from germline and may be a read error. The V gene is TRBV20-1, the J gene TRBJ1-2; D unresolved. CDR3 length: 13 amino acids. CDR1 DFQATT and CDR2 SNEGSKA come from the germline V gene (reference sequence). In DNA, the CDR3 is TGCAGTGCCTCACCCCGACTGTTCTATGGCCACACCTTC. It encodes CSASPRLFYGHTF.

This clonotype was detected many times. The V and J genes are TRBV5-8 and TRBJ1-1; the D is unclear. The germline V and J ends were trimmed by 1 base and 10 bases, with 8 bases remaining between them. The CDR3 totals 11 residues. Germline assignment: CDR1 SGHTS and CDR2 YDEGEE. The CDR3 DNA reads TGTGCCAGCAGCTTGAGACTTGGAGCTTTCTTT. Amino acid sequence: CASSLRLGAFF.

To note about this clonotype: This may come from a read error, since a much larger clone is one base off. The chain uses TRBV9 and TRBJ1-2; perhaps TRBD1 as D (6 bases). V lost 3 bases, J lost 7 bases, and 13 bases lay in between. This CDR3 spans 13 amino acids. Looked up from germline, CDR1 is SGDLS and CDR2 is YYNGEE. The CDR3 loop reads CASSGEGGFGYTF. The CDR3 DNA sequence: TGTGCCAGCAGCGGCGAAGGGGGGTTTGGCTACACCTTC.

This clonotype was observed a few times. The CDR3 coding sequence is TGCGCCAGCAGCTTGGCCGAGGTGGTCAGCGGTGGCTACACCTTC. This gives the protein CASSLAEVVSGGYTF. The chain employs TRBV5-1 and TRBJ1-2, with unresolved D. The germline CDR1 and CDR2 sequences are SGHRS and YFSETQ. The CDR3 runs to 15 residues. The V and J ends lost 0 bases and 7 bases respectively, with 16 bases between them.

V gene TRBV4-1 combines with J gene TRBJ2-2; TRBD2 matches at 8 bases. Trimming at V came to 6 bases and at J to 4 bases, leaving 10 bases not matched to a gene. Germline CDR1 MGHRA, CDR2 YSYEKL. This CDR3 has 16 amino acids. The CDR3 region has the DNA TGCGCCAGCAGTCACTCGACGGGAGGGCCCACCGGGGAGCTGTTTTTT. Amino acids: CASSHSTGGPTGELFF.

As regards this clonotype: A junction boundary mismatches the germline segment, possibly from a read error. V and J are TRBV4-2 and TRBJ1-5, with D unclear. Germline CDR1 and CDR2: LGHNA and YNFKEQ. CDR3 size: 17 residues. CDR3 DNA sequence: TGTGCCAGCAGCCAAGATCGTGAAGGGTATAGCAATCAGCTCCAGCATTTT. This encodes CASSQDREGYSNQLQHF.

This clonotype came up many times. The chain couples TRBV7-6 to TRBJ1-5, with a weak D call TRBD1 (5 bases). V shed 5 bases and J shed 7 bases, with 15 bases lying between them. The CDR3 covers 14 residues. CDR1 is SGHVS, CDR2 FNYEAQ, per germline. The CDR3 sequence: CASSPSGEGQPQHF. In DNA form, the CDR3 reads TGTGCCAGCAGCCCGTCGGGGGAGGGCCAGCCCCAGCATTTT.

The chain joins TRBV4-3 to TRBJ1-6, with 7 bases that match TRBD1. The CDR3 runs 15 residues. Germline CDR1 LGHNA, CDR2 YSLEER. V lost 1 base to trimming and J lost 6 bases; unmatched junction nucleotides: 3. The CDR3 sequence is CASSQGGTANSPLHF. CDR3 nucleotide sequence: TGCGCCAGCAGCCAAGGGGGGACAGCTAATTCACCCCTCCACTTT.